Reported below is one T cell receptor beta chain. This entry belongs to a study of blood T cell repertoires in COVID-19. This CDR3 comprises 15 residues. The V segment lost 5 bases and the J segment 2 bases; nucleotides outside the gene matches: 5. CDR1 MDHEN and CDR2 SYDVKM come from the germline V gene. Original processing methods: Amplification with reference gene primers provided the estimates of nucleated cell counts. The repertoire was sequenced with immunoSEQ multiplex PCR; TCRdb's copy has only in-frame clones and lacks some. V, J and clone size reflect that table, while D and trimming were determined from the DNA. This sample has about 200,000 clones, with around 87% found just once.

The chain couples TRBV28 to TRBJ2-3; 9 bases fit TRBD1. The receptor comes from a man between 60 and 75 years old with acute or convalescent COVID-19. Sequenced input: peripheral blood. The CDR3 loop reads CASSGQGTFTDTQYF. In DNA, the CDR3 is TGTGCCAGCAGTGGACAGGGGACTTTCACAGATACGCAGTATTTT.